This T cell receptor (beta chain) was profiled in a study of cytomegalovirus exposure and HLA in healthy donors. PCR employed 60 Vbeta and 13 Jbeta primers. Method: immunoSEQ multiplex PCR; TCRdb's copy keeps in-frame clones and lacks some. The sample has more than 45,000 clones, roughly four fifths seen once. The CDR3 spans 14 residues. Per the germline V gene, CDR1 is MNHEY and CDR2 is SVGAGI. The V end lost 6 bases, the J end lost 1 base, and 10 bases lay between the germline ends. Notes on the study in general: Rarity marked most TCR sequences, yet some public TCRs occurred in many donors.

For this clone: No antigen is known for it.

The sample was PBMCs. The J gene is TRBJ1-3, the V gene TRBV6-5; D ambiguous. The sequence was obtained from a woman aged 35 to 49 in good health and CMV-seropositive. CDR3 DNA: TGTGCCAGCAGAATGAGTCGGTCTGGAAACACCATATATTTT. It codes for CASRMSRSGNTIYF.